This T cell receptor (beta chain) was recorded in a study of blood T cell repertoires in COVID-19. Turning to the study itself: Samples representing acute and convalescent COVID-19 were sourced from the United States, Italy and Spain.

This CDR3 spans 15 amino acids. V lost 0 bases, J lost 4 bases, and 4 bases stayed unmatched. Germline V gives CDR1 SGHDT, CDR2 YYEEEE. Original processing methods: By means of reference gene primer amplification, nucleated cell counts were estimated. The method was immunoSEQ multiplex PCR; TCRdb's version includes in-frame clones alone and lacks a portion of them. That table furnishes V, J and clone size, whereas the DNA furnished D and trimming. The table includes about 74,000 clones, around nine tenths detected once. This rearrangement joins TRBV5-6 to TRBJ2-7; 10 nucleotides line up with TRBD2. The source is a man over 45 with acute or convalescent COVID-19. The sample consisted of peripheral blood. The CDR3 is CASSLGAGGGYEQYF. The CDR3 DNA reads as TGTGCCAGCAGCTTGGGAGCGGGAGGGGGGTACGAGCAGTACTTC. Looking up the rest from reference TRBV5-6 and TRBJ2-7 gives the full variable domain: DAGVTQSPTHLIKTRGQQVTLRCSPKSGHDTVSWYQQALGQGPQFIFQYYEEEERQRGNFPDRFSGHQFPNYSSELNVNALLLGDSALYLCASSLGAGGGYEQYFGPGTRLTVT.